This T cell receptor beta chain was profiled in a study of shared clonotypes between healthy human individuals. Study details: Each donor contributed plates that comprised three CD4 naive, three CD4 memory, two CD8 naive and one CD8 memory. Points from the study as a whole: Depth was large, yet rarefaction showed that sorted-subset sequencing was incomplete. Across a few donors, naive CD4 shared roughly 5%, naive CD8 less than 4%, memory CD4 2% to 2.5%, memory CD8 0.4% to 0.5%.

Points on this clone: Its antigen is unidentified.

Positive CCR7 selection of CD45RO-negative cells yielded the naive CD8 cells, and terminally differentiated effector memory CD45RA+ cells were excluded. HIV-negative, healthy adults without recent acute infections or vaccinations were the donors. Germline assignment: CDR1 SGHDT and CDR2 YYEEEE. V was cut by 0 bases and J by 3 bases, with 12 bases left in between. This CDR3 is 16 amino acids long. Clones were read by immunoSEQ multiplex PCR, and TCRdb kept only the in-frame ones, dropping some. Of 2 million to 2.5 million clones in the sample, about 95% were seen once. This chain joins TRBV5-6 and TRBJ1-4, with D uncertain. This TCR was recovered from a man between 18 and 35 years old in good health. The sample taken for sequencing was naive CD8+ T cells sorted from blood. CDR3 protein: CASSLGASGANEKLFF. The CDR3 DNA reads as TGTGCCAGCAGCTTGGGAGCCTCTGGGGCTAATGAAAAACTGTTTTTT.